A single TCR beta chain is shown here with its context. The length of the CDR3 is 13 residues. CDR1 is WSHSY, CDR2 SAAADI, per germline. With 7 bases removed from V and 6 bases from J, the gap between germline ends came to 15 bases. Original handling: Reference gene primer amplification gave nucleated cell count estimates. Some clones are missing from TCRdb's copy, which holds only in-frame ones; the method was immunoSEQ multiplex PCR. The DNA was the basis for D and trimming; V, J and clone size are from that table. The table includes about 110,000 clones, 84% detected once. These data come from a study of blood T cell repertoires in COVID-19. In the study overall: Both acute and convalescent COVID-19 samples were obtained from the United States, Italy and Spain. T cells, B-cell-depleted T cells, or PBMCs provided the cDNA or gDNA that served as material.

The clonotype originates from a woman in her fifties or sixties with acute or convalescent COVID-19. Material for sequencing was peripheral blood. The rearrangement joins TRBV10-2 to TRBJ1-1; D may be TRBD1 (6 bases). CDR3 amino acids: CASTGGGLAEAFF. The CDR3 bases are TGCGCCAGCACCGGGGGGGGGCTGGCTGAAGCTTTCTTT.